This T cell receptor beta chain was profiled in a study of T cell repertoires in cytomegalovirus infection. This clonotype occurred many times. TCRdb analysed the reads with MiXCR anew, one entry per CDR3 protein. The table lists 450,000 to 600,000 distinct CDR3 sequences, approximately 10% of them singletons. Germline CDR1 and CDR2: LNHNV and YYDKDF (reference sequence). This CDR3 has 15 amino acids. V dropped 0 bases and J dropped 3 bases, with 12 bases sitting between them. This chain joins TRBV15 and TRBJ2-7; the D gene is possibly TRBD1 (5 bases). Sequencing was done on a sample of PBMCs. The sequence came from a human donor in good health (CMV status not recorded). Some clones in this sample may be carry-over from other donors' samples. CDR3 nucleotides: TGTGCCACCAGCAGAGATCTGGACACATACTACGAGCAGTACTTC. Translation: CATSRDLDTYYEQYF.